This passage covers 21 T cell receptor beta chains from one sample sequenced in a study of immune evolution from preneoplasia to lung adenocarcinoma. Repertoires were generated with immunoSEQ multiplex PCR, while TCRdb's copy carries only in-frame clones and drops some. The sample shows 9,500 or so clones, around 82% of them seen only once. The sample was FFPE minimally invasive lung adenocarcinoma tissue. The receptors were gathered from an older person with lung adenocarcinoma.

This clone has just a few counts. This CDR3 is also generated by other DNA sequences in the sample. The J gene is TRBJ1-1, the V gene TRBV28; 9 bases are a match to TRBD1. The CDR3 sequence is 15 residues long. The germline CDR1 and CDR2 sequences are MDHEN and SYDVKM. V dropped 6 bases and J dropped 4; count of bases not matched to a gene: 9. The CDR3 loop reads CASRPTGGQGTEAFF. The CDR3 coding sequence is TGTGCCAGCAGGCCTACAGGGGGCCAGGGCACTGAAGCTTTCTTT.

This chain links TRBV20-1 with TRBJ1-4; D is possibly TRBD1 (5 bases). CDR3 length: 10 amino acids. Germline-derived CDR1 and CDR2 are DFQATT and SNEGSKA (reference sequence). CDR3 in DNA: TGCGGGACGGGAAATGAAAAACTGTTTTTT. Amino acids: CGTGNEKLFF.

This chain links TRBV23-1 with TRBJ1-1; TRBD1 is a possible D gene (5 bases). TRBV23-1 is identified as an open reading frame with a role that is uncertain. The CDR3 loop spans 15 amino acids. Deletions cut 10 bases from V and 6 bases from J, with 24 bases between. CDR3 coding DNA: TGCGCCACCTTAATCGGGGGGAATGAGGGTCCTGAAGCTTTCTTT. Encoded protein: CATLIGGNEGPEAFF.

This clone turned up a few times. The chain carries TRBV30 and TRBJ2-7; 7 bases agree with TRBD1. Germline CDR1 reads GTSNPN; CDR2 reads SVGIG (reference sequence). Trimming at V came to 3 bases and at J to 4 bases, leaving 9 bases not matched to a gene. The CDR3 covers 14 residues. CDR3 DNA sequence: TGTGCCTGGAGCTACGGGACAGACCCTTACGAGCAGTACTTC. As protein: CAWSYGTDPYEQYF.

The chain's CDR3 is CASSPQGILYTGELFF. DNA for the CDR3: TGTGCCAGCAGTCCTCAGGGGATTTTGTACACCGGGGAGCTGTTTTTT. J is TRBJ2-2 and V is TRBV28; a possible D gene is TRBD1 (6 bases). The CDR3 totals 16 residues. The V and J ends lost 5 bases and 3 bases respectively, with 16 bases between them. Per germline, CDR1 MDHEN and CDR2 SYDVKM.

V and J are TRBV30 and TRBJ1-4; perhaps TRBD1 as D (6 bases). V shed 3 bases and J shed 3 bases, with 17 bases lying between them. CDR1 is GTSNPN and CDR2 is SVGIG in the germline V gene (reference sequence). The CDR3 sequence is 16 residues long. The DNA of the CDR3 is TGTGCCTGGAGAGCAGGGGCCGACAGGCCTAATGAAAAACTGTTTTTT. Protein: CAWRAGADRPNEKLFF.

With respect to this clone: At the DNA level, this CDR3 is encoded by other sequences in the same sample as well. V is TRBV10-3 and J is TRBJ2-7, with D hard to call. Germline values: CDR1 ENHRY, CDR2 SYGVKD. The CDR3 totals 12 residues. CDR3 in amino acids: CATQRKAYEQYF. The CDR3 DNA reads TGTGCTACCCAAAGAAAAGCCTACGAGCAGTACTTC.

Notes on this clone: A junction end diverges from the germline sequence, so it may reflect a read error. J is TRBJ2-3 and V is TRBV2, with TRBD2 matching over 11 bases. CDR3 length: 19 amino acids. CDR1 is SNHLY, CDR2 FYNNEI, per germline. CDR3 loop: CASNERSTLAGGRGITQYF. Here the CDR3 DNA reads TGTGCCAGCAATGAAAGGTCAACTCTAGCGGGGGGCCGAGGGATTACGCAGTATTTT.

V usage is TRBV4-1 and J usage is TRBJ2-5; no firm D call. Germline V CDR1 and CDR2: MGHRA, YSYEKL. The CDR3 is 14 amino acids. V lost 6 bases and J lost 0, with 11 bases in between. The CDR3 protein is CASSWWNNQETQYF. The CDR3 nucleotides read TGCGCCAGCAGTTGGTGGAATAACCAAGAGACCCAGTACTTC.

V gene TRBV7-9 combines with J gene TRBJ2-1, with 11 bases aligning to TRBD1. Germline V gives CDR1 SEHNR, CDR2 FQNEAQ (reference sequence). The CDR3 has 16 residues. Trimming cost V 5 bases and J 3 bases; bases outside gene matches: 6. The CDR3 DNA reads as TGTGCCAGCAGCCCGGACAGGGGGCTGATCTACAATGAGCAGTTCTTC. It specifies CASSPDRGLIYNEQFF.

The rearrangement uses TRBV6-5 and TRBJ1-6; tentative D call: TRBD1 (5 bases). Germline V lookup: CDR1 MNHEY, CDR2 SVGAGI. V gave up 9 bases and J gave up 7 bases, with 13 bases separating them. This CDR3 spans 13 amino acids. The CDR3 sequence is CASQGGWNSPLHF. CDR3 nucleotide sequence: TGTGCCAGTCAGGGAGGGTGGAATTCACCCCTCCACTTT.

A note on this clone: Its ends do not fully match the called genes, so a read error is possible. This sample also contains other DNA sequences that code for the same CDR3. The chain carries TRBV4-2 and TRBJ1-6; no clear D gene. The CDR3 contains 14 residues. The germline V gene has CDR1 LGHNA and CDR2 YNFKEQ. CDR3 bases: TGTGCCAGCAGCCAAGGCTCCCATAATTCACCCCTCCACTTT. It yields the protein CASSQGSHNSPLHF.

This clone has only one observation. The V call is TRBV7-9, the J call TRBJ1-1, with D hard to call. This CDR3 has 15 amino acids. V lost 1 base and J lost 7, with 16 bases in between. Germline values: CDR1 SEHNR, CDR2 FQNEAQ (reference sequence). CDR3 amino acids: CASSLVGVMRVEAFF. The CDR3 DNA is TGTGCCAGCAGCTTAGTTGGGGTAATGAGGGTTGAAGCTTTCTTT.

The chain joins TRBV18 to TRBJ1-4; the D gene is possibly TRBD1 (6 bases). Per germline, CDR1 KGHSH and CDR2 LQKENI. The CDR3 has 16 amino acids. Trimming took off 2 bases at V and 7 bases at J, with 17 bases between the two ends. CDR3 residues: CASSPRPQGLGEKLFF. DNA for the CDR3: TGTGCCAGCTCACCAAGGCCCCAGGGGTTGGGTGAAAAACTGTTTTTT.

The genes are TRBV18 and TRBJ2-7, with a weak D call TRBD1 (6 bases). The V gene lost 6 bases and the J gene lost 3 bases, with 15 bases spanning the gap. Germline V CDR1 and CDR2: KGHSH, LQKENI. This CDR3 region has 14 residues. The CDR3 DNA reads TGTGCCAGCTCCCCCGGACAGACCCACTACGAGCAGTACTTC. This translates into CASSPGQTHYEQYF.

J is TRBJ2-1 and V is TRBV18; the D gene is possibly TRBD2 (5 bases). The CDR3 spans 13 residues. Trimming left V 3 bases short and J 3 bases short, with 6 bases between. The germline V gene encodes CDR1 KGHSH and CDR2 LQKENI. The CDR3 is CASSPGIYNEQFF. For the CDR3, the DNA is TGTGCCAGCTCACCCGGGATCTACAATGAGCAGTTCTTC.

The sample holds a few counts of this clone. The chain is built from TRBV21-1 and TRBJ2-5; no check of the table's D call, TRBD2, against the DNA was made. TRBV21-1 is shown as a pseudogene. CDR3 length: 15 residues. For the CDR3, the DNA is TGTGCCAGCAGCAAGAACACGCGGGGCCAAGAGACCCAGTACTTC. Translated, it gives CASSKNTRGQETQYF.

The CDR3: CASGLLSLGTGARNEQFF. The DNA for the CDR3 is TGTGCTAGTGGTTTGCTATCTCTCGGTACAGGGGCGCGAAATGAGCAGTTCTTC. The chain links TRBV12-5 to TRBJ2-1; TRBD1 matches 7 bases. The CDR3 is 18 amino acids. The J segment lost 7 bases and the V segment lost 2 bases, leaving 17 bases of the junction unmatched. Germline lookup yields CDR1 LGHNT and CDR2 FRNRAP.

The rearrangement joins TRBV6-5 to TRBJ1-2, with D unclear. CDR1 is MNHEY, CDR2 SVGAGI, per germline. This CDR3 comprises 15 residues. V dropped 0 bases and J dropped 4 bases, with 12 bases sitting between them. Written as DNA, the CDR3 is TGTGCCAGCAGTTACTCGACTTGGACGTCCTATGGCTACACCTTC. Translating gives CASSYSTWTSYGYTF.

This chain connects TRBV6-5 to TRBJ2-5; 11 nucleotides align to TRBD2. The CDR3 has 15 residues. CDR1 MNHEY and CDR2 SVGAGI come from the germline V gene. Losses at the gene ends were 5 bases for V and 6 bases for J; bases not matched to a gene: 8. As DNA, the CDR3 is TGTGCCAGCAGTATTAGCGGGAGGGGGGATAAGACCCAGTACTTC. Protein: CASSISGRGDKTQYF.

In this sample, this clone turned up once. This chain uses TRBV7-2 with TRBJ2-2, with a tentative D call TRBD1 (6 bases). Trimming cost V 6 bases and J 1 base, with 9 bases left between them. This CDR3 is 14 amino acids long. Germline CDR1 and CDR2: SGHTA and FQGNSA. The CDR3, as DNA: TGTGCCAGCAGTTCGGGACAGAACACCGGGGAGCTGTTTTTT. It codes for CASSSGQNTGELFF.